This TCR beta chain was documented in a study of blood T cells in healthy people across ages. This clonotype was counted between two and nine times. The target antigen is unknown. The use of a sample-barcoded 5' primer and a J-beta primer mix characterized a second PCR of about 7 to 12 cycles. TCRdb independently ran MiXCR on the 5' RACE reads; one entry per CDR3 protein. The data contain over 300,000 distinct CDR3 sequences, 52% of them singletons. Broader study findings: Compared with aged donors, long-lived donors showed fewer expanded clones, suggesting selection. PBMCs left unsorted prevented a conclusive naive versus antigen-experienced comparison. The study regarded diversity estimates from one million T cells as underestimates.

Germline V gives CDR1 MNHEY, CDR2 SVGAGI. Trimming stripped 5 bases from V and 2 bases from J, with 16 bases between. The CDR3 totals 15 residues. The sample, about 9.7 milliliters of peripheral blood, was drawn from each donor. This clonotype was sampled from a man in his 60s in good health. The chain carries TRBV6-5 and TRBJ2-7; perhaps TRBD2 as D (8 bases). Sequenced sample: blood. The CDR3 sequence is CASSPGGGQPYEQYF. The CDR3 coding sequence is TGTGCCAGCAGTCCCGGGGGGGGACAGCCCTACGAGCAGTACTTC.